This record covers a single TCR beta chain. Its antigen is still unknown. Nothing much larger sits one base from this clone, and base qualities are not available. These data belong to a study of blood T cell repertoires in COVID-19 (TCRdb year 2020). Some background on the complete study: Samples from collaborators originated in the United States, Italy and Spain and spanned both the acute and convalescent phases of COVID-19. The prospective study material was composed of cDNA or gDNA derived from T cells, B-cell-depleted T cells, or PBMCs. The dataset comprised deeply sampled blood TCRbeta repertoires from subjects exposed to, actively infected with, or recovered from COVID-19. The repertoires were released in a freely available public database meant as a resource for research on the immune response to SARS-CoV-2. Samples came from the ongoing ImmuneRACE study (first 160 participants) plus 1,254 subjects from 6 global collaborators. Nearly every sample came with metadata listing a de-identified subject ID, COVID-19 status, age in years and sex. Where available, HLA class I and class II types were taken from metadata supplied by the sample provider and were not determined by assay-based typing.

Enrolling through a virtual design, the prospective study's participants ranged in age from roughly 18 to 100 years and lived across 24 United States geographic areas. To assign participants to cohorts, the prospective study relied on clinical history that participants themselves reported in a screening survey and a study questionnaire. Exposed participants were defined as having been in contact with someone with a PCR-confirmed or clinician-diagnosed COVID-19 case within 2 weeks of study entry. In the prospective study, mobile phlebotomists collected whole blood, serum and a nasopharyngeal or oropharyngeal swab from each participant. Participants in the prospective study had the option to provide additional blood draws and questionnaires over an approximately 2-month period. Prospective study blood samples were shipped either frozen or at room temperature before DNA extraction. Between the V and J ends, shortened by 5 bases and 0 bases respectively, the junction contains 17 bases. The cysteine opens and the phenylalanine closes a CDR3 of 17 amino acids. Only the CDR3 portion is preserved as DNA: 51 bases, with reading frame beginning at the first base. For CDR1 and CDR2, the germline V gene lists SGHAT and FQNNGV.

What the work shows at the level of the full study, not this receptor alone: The quantity of clinical and demographic metadata differed by source and by participant and was supplied without curation.

The immunoSEQ Assay, a bias-controlled multiplex PCR, was used to amplify TCRbeta CDR3 regions from genomic DNA. Per the source publication's procedure: Nucleated cell counts per sample were estimated from amplification of reference gene primers within the assay. Sequence reads were collapsed and filtered to measure the absolute abundance of every unique TCRbeta CDR3 rearrangement. For each sample, productive Simpson clonality was calculated as the square root of Simpson's diversity index over productive rearrangements. The table was pulled from immuneACCESS by TCRdb, which kept in-frame rearrangements only. Such tables lose some clones; where checked, under half of the loss comes from unresolved V genes, and the rest has no known cause. V and J calls and clone size are given by that table; D and trimming were obtained from the DNA. The table for this sample lists some 240,000 clones; 80% to 90% of them were counted only once. The ten largest clones represent less than 8.5% of the sample.

Input material: PBMCs or T cells enriched from blood (not recorded which). Here the chain combines TRBV11-2 and TRBJ1-3; the D gene is unclear. This receptor was obtained from a woman between 45 and 65 years old who had been exposed to COVID-19. The base sequence is TGTGCCAGCAGCCCTAGTTTGTCGAGGAGCTCTGGAAACACCATATATTTT. It translates to CASSPSLSRSSGNTIYF.